A selection of T cell receptor beta chains follows, all from one sample in a study of T cell responses to AZD1222 COVID-19 vaccine. The table came from immunoSEQ multiplex PCR; TCRdb's copy has only in-frame clones and leaves some out. Altogether more than 85,000 clones are present, 85% to 90% being singletons, with the ten largest covering around 2.5%. The sequencing used peripheral blood, collected on day 0 of AZD1222 vaccination. The receptors stem from an adult in good health. The CDR3 runs from the conserved cysteine through the conserved F or W. D genes are given only for firm matches.

CDR3	DNA	V	J	D	length
CGGRGKSYEQYF	TGTGGTGGCAGGGGAAAATCCTACGAGCAGTACTTC	TRBV25-1	TRBJ2-7	-	12
CASRPTGYIETQYF	TGTGCCAGTAGACCGACAGGGTATATCGAGACCCAGTACTTC	TRBV19	TRBJ2-5	TRBD1	14
CASSQDNGGRDGYTF	TGTGCCAGCAGCCAAGATAACGGGGGTAGAGATGGCTACACCTTC	TRBV3-1/TRBV3-2	TRBJ1-2	-	15
CASSLDGDWRQETQYF	TGTGCCAGCAGCTTAGATGGCGATTGGCGGCAAGAGACCCAGTACTTC	TRBV11-3	TRBJ2-5	-	16
CASSSWAQLADTQYF	TGTGCCAGCAGCTCCTGGGCCCAGCTCGCAGATACGCAGTATTTT	TRBV5-4	TRBJ2-3	-	15
CASSSPYWGEQFF	TGTGCCAGCAGTTCGCCCTATTGGGGTGAGCAGTTCTTC	TRBV12-3/TRBV12-4	TRBJ2-1	-	13
CASSFGQATEAFF	TGTGCCAGCAGTTTTGGTCAGGCCACTGAAGCTTTCTTT	TRBV27	TRBJ1-1	-	13
CASMVQGRQAFF	TGTGCCAGCATGGTCCAGGGCAGACAAGCTTTCTTT	TRBV28	TRBJ1-1	-	12
CASSLNLRGLAGGASSYNEQFF	TGTGCCAGCAGCCTTAACCTAAGGGGACTAGCGGGAGGGGCGAGCTCCTACAATGAGCAGTTCTTC	TRBV4-2	TRBJ2-1	TRBD2	22
CASSISPPGHLAKNIQYF	TGCGCCAGCAGCATATCACCCCCGGGACACCTAGCCAAAAACATTCAGTACTTC	TRBV5-1	TRBJ2-4	-	18
CASSGSNQPQHF	TGTGCCAGCAGTGGTAGCAATCAGCCCCAGCATTTT	TRBV2	TRBJ1-5	-	12
CASSLTGLAGGGNIQYF	TGTGCCAGCAGCTTAACGGGACTAGCGGGGGGTGGGAACATTCAGTACTTC	TRBV7-9	TRBJ2-4	TRBD2	17
CASSPSLNTGELFF	TGTGCCAGCTCACCCTCTTTAAACACCGGGGAGCTGTTTTTT	TRBV18	TRBJ2-2	-	14